This T cell receptor beta chain was documented in a study of vaccination and CD4 T cells after COVID-19. Study at large: In the convalescent cohort, there were six males and four females, two of them Hispanic. The cells were exposed to overlapping spike peptides originating from SARS-CoV-2, HCoV-NL63, HCoV-OC43 and HCoV-229E for stimulation.

Notes on this clonotype: The antigen is undetermined.

At the Johns Hopkins FTIC core, DNA taken from cultured CD4+ T cells was sequenced by way of the Oncomine TCR Beta short-read assay. TCRdb itself ran the PCR reads through MiXCR, one entry per CDR3 protein. The data contain over 2,500 distinct CDR3 sequences, 20% to 25% of them singletons. The treatment was: approximately nine-day PBMC culture with coronavirus spike peptide pools or control peptides (ViraFEST assay). This clonotype originated in a human donor who had recovered from COVID-19. The specimen was CD4+ T cells from blood, cultured in vitro.

The CDR3 DNA sequence: TGTGCCAGCTCCAGGTGGGAGGGATTCAATCAGCCCCAGCATTTT. Translated, it gives CASSRWEGFNQPQHF. The chain joins TRBV18 to TRBJ1-5; no clear D. This CDR3 has 15 amino acids. Trimming cost V 6 bases and J 3 bases, with 15 bases left between them. Germline CDR1 is KGHSH and CDR2 is LQKENI. Drawing the rest from reference TRBV18 and TRBJ1-5, the complete variable domain is NAGVMQNPRHLVRRRGQEARLRCSPMKGHSHVYWYRQLPEEGLKFMVYLQKENIIDESGMPKERFSAEFPKEGPSILRIQQVVRGDSAAYFCASSRWEGFNQPQHFGDGTRLSIL.